This is a list of T cell receptor beta chains from one sample in a study of technical replicates of blood from a handful of donors. Assay: immunoSEQ multiplex PCR; the TCRdb copy retains only in-frame clones and omits some. This table holds 65,000 to 90,000 clones, 90% to 95% found once. Specimen: PBMCs. These receptors all stem from a human donor in good health. Some clones in this sample may be carry-over from other donors' samples. CDR3s include the opening cysteine and the closing phenylalanine or tryptophan. D genes are given only for firm matches. Where a row states a size, it is once, few, many or the class of an expanded clone; other rows omit it.

TRBV9	.	TRBJ2-3	TRBD2	14	TGTGCCAGCAGCGTTACTAGCGTGGGTGACACGCAGTATTTT	CASSVTSVGDTQYF
TRBV30	.	TRBJ2-2	.	13	TGTGCCTGGAGGCTAGGGGGTTCCGGGGAGCTGTTTTTT	CAWRLGGSGELFF
TRBV9	.	TRBJ2-3	.	14	TGTGCCAGCAGCTGGGACTTCCAGACAGATACGCAGTATTTT	CASSWDFQTDTQYF
TRBV6-5	.	TRBJ1-2	.	14	TGTGCCAGCAGTTACACCACAGCGGGGCCCGGCTACACCTTC	CASSYTTAGPGYTF
TRBV18	.	TRBJ2-7	TRBD2	16	TGTGCCAGCTCACTGGGCCTAGCGGACCAAGCCTACGAGCAGTACTTC	CASSLGLADQAYEQYF
TRBV4-3	.	TRBJ2-7	TRBD2	18	TGCGCCAGCAGCCCCCAGGGGCTAGCGGGGGGCACCTCCTACGAGCAGTACTTC	CASSPQGLAGGTSYEQYF
TRBV7-6	.	TRBJ2-3	TRBD2	15	TGTGCCAGCAGCTTAGTGATTAGCGGGGACAATACGCAGTATTTT	CASSLVISGDNTQYF
TRBV7-3	.	TRBJ1-2	TRBD1	13	TGTGCCAGCAGCTTGACAGGGGATAACGGCTACACCTTC	CASSLTGDNGYTF
TRBV10-2	.	TRBJ2-1	.	14	TGCGCCAGCAGTGAGTTTTACTCCTACAATGAGCAGTTCTTC	CASSEFYSYNEQFF
TRBV9	.	TRBJ2-1	.	14	TGTGCCAGCAGCTTCCGGGACTCCTACAATGAGCAGTTCTTC	CASSFRDSYNEQFF
TRBV7-9	.	TRBJ2-7	TRBD1	13	TGTGCCAGCAGCTCGGGGACAGACTACGAGCAGTACTTC	CASSSGTDYEQYF
TRBV10-3	.	TRBJ1-2	.	13	TGTGCCATCAGTGATGGAGGGGACTATGGCTACACCTTC	CAISDGGDYGYTF
TRBV5-5	once	TRBJ1-2	.	15	TGTGCCAGCAGCTTCGACAGCCAAGCTAACTATGGCTACACCTTC	CASSFDSQANYGYTF
TRBV30	.	TRBJ1-2	.	15	TGTGCCTGGAGCGGAAGGACAGTCGTCAACTATGGCTACACCTTC	CAWSGRTVVNYGYTF
TRBV7-2	.	TRBJ2-7	TRBD1	14	TGTGCCAGCAGCTTAGGCAACAGGGGTTACGAGCAGTACTTC	CASSLGNRGYEQYF
TRBV7-2	once	TRBJ2-7	TRBD1	17	TGTGCCAGCAGCCTCGGAATCCCCGGGACAGCGGCCTACGAGCAGTACTTC	CASSLGIPGTAAYEQYF
TRBV7-9	.	TRBJ1-2	TRBD1	16	TGTGCCAGCAGCCCCGGACCGGGACAGGGTCTAAAGGGCTACACCTTC	CASSPGPGQGLKGYTF
TRBV27	.	TRBJ1-2	TRBD1	16	TGTGCCAGCAGTCCTGAGAGGGACAGGGAATCTGATGGCTACACCTTC	CASSPERDRESDGYTF